Listed below are T cell receptor beta chains from one sample, sequenced in a study of OX40 agonist ivuxolimab in advanced cancers. The protocol was immunoSEQ multiplex PCR, while the TCRdb copy is restricted to in-frame clones and leaves out a portion. The table includes about 140,000 clones, over 75% detected once. The sequencing used CD4+ or CD8+ T cells sorted from blood, collected in a trial of the OX40 agonist ivuxolimab. The source of these receptors is an adult with an advanced solid tumor such as melanoma, head and neck, liver or kidney cancer. Each CDR3 is given with its conserved first and last residue. A D gene is named only where the DNA matches it firmly. Part of the rows lack a size; the others show once, few, many or a class for expanded clones.

d_call	clone_size	v_call	j_call	cdr3_aa	cdr3_nt
TRBD1	-	TRBV6-6	TRBJ2-5	CASSRGTAQETQYF	TGTGCCAGCAGTCGAGGGACAGCCCAAGAGACCCAGTACTTC
-	-	TRBV11-2	TRBJ1-1	CASSLEENTEAFF	TGTGCCAGCAGCTTAGAGGAGAACACTGAAGCTTTCTTT
TRBD1	-	TRBV7-3	TRBJ2-7	CASSLGTGEFEQYF	TGTGCCAGCAGCCTAGGGACAGGGGAATTCGAGCAGTACTTC
TRBD2	-	TRBV10-1	TRBJ2-7	CASSEYGLAGGPYEQYF	TGCGCCAGCAGTGAGTATGGACTAGCGGGAGGCCCCTACGAGCAGTACTTC
TRBD1	once	TRBV7-9	TRBJ1-4	CASSAGDRNEKLFF	TGTGCCAGCAGCGCCGGGGACAGGAATGAAAAACTGTTTTTT
TRBD1	-	TRBV6-5	TRBJ2-2	CASKQGILLNGELFF	TGTGCCAGCAAACAGGGGATTTTATTGAACGGGGAGCTGTTTTTT
-	-	TRBV27	TRBJ1-2	CASSSVPQGRNGYTF	TGTGCCAGCAGTTCAGTTCCACAGGGAAGGAACGGCTACACCTTC
-	-	TRBV4-2	TRBJ1-6	CASSPSPGANSPLHF	TGTGCCAGCAGCCCTTCGCCGGGGGCCAATTCACCCCTCCACTTT
TRBD2	-	TRBV4-3	TRBJ2-1	CASSQGRGSRNEQFF	TGCGCCAGCAGCCAAGGGCGCGGGAGTCGCAATGAGCAGTTCTTC
TRBD1	-	TRBV4-1	TRBJ1-5	CASSQGQALNQPQHF	TGCGCCAGCAGCCAGGGACAGGCACTAAATCAGCCCCAGCATTTT
TRBD1	-	TRBV2	TRBJ1-4	CASRGQGGATNEKLFF	TGTGCCAGCAGGGGACAGGGGGGTGCAACTAATGAAAAACTGTTTTTT
TRBD1	-	TRBV7-2	TRBJ2-1	CASTAGTGPYNEQFF	TGTGCCAGCACCGCCGGGACAGGACCCTACAATGAGCAGTTCTTC
-	-	TRBV2	TRBJ1-6	CASGNSPLHF	TGTGCCAGCGGTAATTCACCCCTCCACTTT
-	-	TRBV4-1	TRBJ2-7	CASSQDGNYEQYF	TGCGCCAGCAGCCAAGACGGCAACTACGAGCAGTACTTC
-	-	TRBV28	TRBJ1-3	CASSGTTRDTIYF	TGTGCCAGCAGTGGTACGACCCGGGACACCATATATTTT
-	-	TRBV7-9	TRBJ1-1	CASSLGRGASAFEAFF	TGTGCCAGCAGCTTGGGGAGGGGCGCGAGCGCCTTTGAAGCTTTCTTT
TRBD2	-	TRBV5-6	TRBJ2-3	CASSPRTSGSSTDTQYF	TGTGCCAGCAGCCCCCGGACTAGCGGGAGCAGCACAGATACGCAGTATTTT
-	-	TRBV7-3	TRBJ2-6	CASSLTGGSGANVLTF	TGTGCCAGCAGCTTAACAGGGGGCTCTGGGGCCAACGTCCTGACTTTC
-	-	TRBV10-3	TRBJ1-2	CAISERQEMYYGYTF	TGTGCCATCAGTGAGCGACAGGAGATGTACTATGGCTACACCTTC
-	-	TRBV5-8	TRBJ2-5	CASSRDSPRETQYF	TGTGCCAGCAGCAGGGACTCGCCGCGGGAGACCCAGTACTTC
TRBD1	-	TRBV4-3	TRBJ1-2	CASSQAGRTGNYGYTF	TGCGCCAGCAGCCAAGCAGGAAGGACAGGGAACTATGGCTACACCTTC
TRBD2	once	TRBV6-1	TRBJ2-3	CASSEIGLRASGRVTDTQYF	TGTGCCAGCAGTGAGATTGGACTTCGGGCTAGCGGGAGGGTCACAGATACGCAGTATTTT
TRBD1	-	TRBV5-1	TRBJ1-6	CASSTGGSSPLHF	TGCGCCAGCAGCACAGGGGGGAGTTCACCCCTCCACTTT
TRBD2	-	TRBV6-5	TRBJ2-7	CASSYTGTSGYEQYF	TGTGCCAGCAGTTACACAGGGACTAGCGGCTACGAGCAGTACTTC
-	once	TRBV27	TRBJ2-3	CVARMGSTDTQYF	TGTGTCGCCCGTATGGGCAGCACAGATACGCAGTATTTT
TRBD2	once	TRBV27	TRBJ2-4	CASSLLAAGGVAKNIQYF	TGTGCCAGCAGTCTCCTAGCGGCGGGAGGGGTAGCCAAAAACATTCAGTACTTC
-	-	TRBV5-1	TRBJ2-6	CASSPAGPGANVLTF	TGCGCCAGCAGCCCAGCTGGGCCTGGGGCCAACGTCCTGACTTTC
-	-	TRBV7-3	TRBJ2-7	CASSLMGGNSYEQYF	TGTGCCAGCAGCCTGATGGGCGGGAACTCCTACGAGCAGTACTTC
TRBD1	-	TRBV7-2	TRBJ2-2	CASSYSGTDTGELFF	TGTGCCAGCAGCTACTCCGGGACAGACACCGGGGAGCTGTTTTTT
-	-	TRBV7-9	TRBJ1-1	CASTLLGGEPTNTEAFF	TGTGCCAGCACCCTCCTGGGGGGGGAGCCGACGAACACTGAAGCTTTCTTT
TRBD2	-	TRBV11-2	TRBJ2-1	CASSILAWAYNEQFF	TGTGCCAGCAGCATACTAGCGTGGGCCTACAATGAGCAGTTCTTC
TRBD1	-	TRBV2	TRBJ1-4	CASSGQGSNEKLFF	TGTGCCAGCAGCGGACAGGGTTCTAATGAAAAACTGTTTTTT
TRBD2	-	TRBV27	TRBJ2-1	CASSSLVPRLAGGHEQFF	TGTGCCAGCAGTTCCCTCGTCCCTAGACTAGCGGGAGGGCACGAGCAGTTCTTC
-	once	TRBV7-3	TRBJ2-1	CASSLTEGGEQFF	TGTGCCAGCAGCTTAACGGAAGGCGGTGAGCAGTTCTTC
TRBD2	-	TRBV10-3	TRBJ2-7	CAIRSSGTSVYEQYF	TGTGCCATCAGATCCTCCGGGACTAGCGTGTACGAGCAGTACTTC
-	-	TRBV5-4	TRBJ1-3	CASSLVPGHAGNTIYF	TGTGCCAGCAGCTTGGTACCGGGACATGCTGGAAACACCATATATTTT
-	few	TRBV6-1	TRBJ2-2	CAVSGVDTGELFF	TGTGCCGTTTCCGGGGTAGACACCGGGGAGCTGTTTTTT
TRBD1	-	TRBV7-8	TRBJ1-1	CASSRLQGVGTEAFF	TGTGCCAGCAGCCGACTACAGGGGGTTGGCACTGAAGCTTTCTTT
-	-	TRBV21-1	TRBJ2-5	CASSKEGGVVGTQYF	TGTGCCAGCAGCAAAGAGGGGGGGGTAGTCGGGACCCAGTACTTC
TRBD1	-	TRBV6-1	TRBJ1-1	CASGELTGGYTEAFF	TGTGCCAGCGGCGAACTTACAGGGGGCTACACTGAAGCTTTCTTT
-	once	TRBV30	TRBJ2-5	CAWKWAQETQYF	TGTGCCTGGAAATGGGCCCAAGAGACCCAGTACTTC
TRBD1	-	TRBV5-1	TRBJ1-4	CASSQQGRDEKLFF	TGCGCCAGCAGCCAACAGGGGAGGGATGAAAAACTGTTTTTT
TRBD2	few	TRBV6-5	TRBJ2-1	CASSYGAGAYNEQFF	TGTGCCAGCAGTTACGGGGCGGGAGCCTACAATGAGCAGTTCTTC
-	-	TRBV30	TRBJ1-1	CACSGKVGTEAFF	TGTGCCTGTTCAGGGAAAGTGGGCACTGAAGCTTTCTTT
TRBD1	-	TRBV6-5	TRBJ1-2	CASSPGGDAWGYTF	TGTGCCAGCAGTCCAGGGGGCGATGCTTGGGGCTACACCTTC
-	once	TRBV10-3	TRBJ2-7	CAISESKGGSYEQYF	TGTGCCATCAGTGAGTCCAAAGGGGGCTCCTACGAGCAGTACTTC
-	-	TRBV7-9	TRBJ1-1	CASSEGRRVTEAFF	TGTGCCTCCTCCGAGGGGCGACGGGTCACTGAAGCTTTCTTT
TRBD1	-	TRBV9	TRBJ2-5	CASSVGDRGTKRETQYF	TGTGCCAGCAGCGTGGGGGACAGGGGGACAAAAAGGGAGACCCAGTACTTC
-	-	TRBV18	TRBJ1-3	CASSRSSSGNTIYF	TGTGCCAGCTCACGTAGTAGTTCTGGAAACACCATATATTTT
-	-	TRBV28	TRBJ1-1	CASPPGIPRGAPEAFF	TGTGCCAGCCCCCCAGGGATCCCTCGGGGGGCTCCTGAAGCTTTCTTT
-	-	TRBV4-1	TRBJ2-3	CASSPLNLVATSTDTQYF	TGCGCCAGCAGCCCCCTGAATTTAGTAGCGACTAGCACAGATACGCAGTATTTT
TRBD1	-	TRBV7-9	TRBJ1-2	CASSLGDSLGYTF	TGTGCCAGCAGCTTAGGGGACAGCCTAGGCTACACCTTC
-	-	TRBV7-9	TRBJ1-2	CASTLAGLNYGYTF	TGTGCCAGCACCTTAGCAGGACTAAACTATGGCTACACCTTC
TRBD1	-	TRBV5-1	TRBJ2-2	CASSDYQGALPGELFF	TGCGCCAGCAGCGATTATCAGGGGGCGCTTCCCGGGGAGCTGTTTTTT
-	-	TRBV6-6	TRBJ1-3	CASSLEVRLGNTIYF	TGTGCCAGCAGTCTTGAGGTGCGTCTCGGAAACACCATATATTTT
TRBD1	once	TRBV30	TRBJ2-2	CAWTRQGRTGELFF	TGTGCCTGGACACGACAGGGTCGCACCGGGGAGCTGTTTTTT